This entry concerns a single T cell receptor beta chain. Repertoires were generated with immunoSEQ multiplex PCR, while TCRdb's copy carries only in-frame clones and drops some. The sample includes around 100,000 clones, roughly four fifths seen only once; the top ten take 7% to 9.5%. This specimen belongs to a study of blood T cell repertoires in COVID-19. The germline V gene has CDR1 SQVTM and CDR2 ANQGSEA. V was shortened by 2 bases and J by 7 bases, with 13 bases between the two germline ends. CDR3 length: 13 amino acids. Sequences were obtained from peripheral blood. The sequence was obtained from a man between 65 and 79 years old with acute or convalescent COVID-19. V is TRBV29-1 and J is TRBJ2-3; D is uncertain. The CDR3 reads CSVEKQVLNTQYF. DNA of the CDR3: TGCAGCGTTGAAAAGCAGGTCTTAAATACGCAGTATTTT.